Given below is one T cell receptor (beta chain) in context. This clonotype was recorded many times. Its target antigen remains unknown. Base qualities were left out, and no much larger clone turns up one base away. Between the V and J ends, shortened by 5 bases and 0 bases respectively, the junction contains 7 bases. The CDR3, cysteine through phenylalanine, is 14 amino acids long. Kept here is only the CDR3 DNA, which spans 42 bases and is read in frame from base 1. This sample was sequenced with an Illumina HiSeq 2500. Quantitative 5'-RACE with molecular barcodes was the method used to prepare the TCR beta libraries. Processing in the source paper ran as follows. To identify disease-linked TCR variants, a new computational method was used, one built on a probabilistic model of VDJ rearrangement. The public reads were quality trimmed at Q25 with fastp and then assembled into clones with MiXCR by TCRdb, keeping productive beta chains. Each CDR3 protein appears once, grouped with its most common genes and DNA. TCRdb, rather than the study authors, made the V and J calls. The sample data list roughly 370,000 distinct CDR3 sequences, and approximately 20% of these were observed just once. The top ten clonotypes cover about a sixth of the sample.

The data were taken from a study of CD8 T cells in ankylosing spondylitis (dated by TCRdb to between 2016 and 2019). Some background on the complete study: T cell receptor beta repertoires were profiled in healthy donors and ankylosing spondylitis patients so that disease-linked TCR variants could be found. The full study cohort comprised approximately 23 ankylosing spondylitis patients and 85 to 120 healthy donors. Peripheral blood samples were taken, and synovial fluid was additionally collected from ankylosing spondylitis patients.

The study at large found these results: Some motif variants had previously been reported in the synovial fluid and blood of reactive arthritis patients, which suggests shared mechanisms of disease initiation. The disease-linked clones had a CD8+ phenotype and were found at relatively low frequencies in peripheral blood. A TCR beta motif of 8 or 9 highly homologous amino acid variants appeared characteristic of blood from ankylosing spondylitis patients. According to the report, matched synovial fluid samples from ankylosing spondylitis patients were significantly enriched for the disease-linked clones.

This TCR was recovered from a male donor with ankylosing spondylitis. The material sequenced was blood, either unsorted or a sorted T cell fraction (not recorded which). This sequence uses TRBV12-3 or TRBV12-4 and TRBJ2-2; confidence is insufficient to name the D gene. This receptor carries the CDR3 CASSRTPNTGELFF. The nucleotide sequence reads TGTGCCAGCAGTAGGACGCCGAACACCGGGGAGCTGTTTTTT.